This T cell receptor (beta chain) derives from a study of cytomegalovirus exposure and HLA in healthy donors. The CDR3 is 14 amino acids. Germline CDR1 reads SEHNR; CDR2 reads FQNEAQ (reference sequence). The V end lost 5 bases, the J end lost 8 bases, and 15 bases lay between the germline ends. The repertoire was sequenced with immunoSEQ multiplex PCR; TCRdb's copy has only in-frame clones and lacks some. The data hold fewer than 120,000 clones, with approximately 90% observed a single time. Donors were drawn from the roughly 110-subject validation cohort, separate from the approximately 680-subject first cohort.

The receptor's source is a woman between 18 and 29 years old in good health and CMV-seronegative. Sequencing input: PBMCs. This chain connects TRBV7-9 to TRBJ1-4; D remains unclear. The CDR3 spells CASSRDTEGEKLFF. CDR3 DNA sequence: TGTGCCAGCAGCCGTGACACGGAGGGCGAAAAACTGTTTTTT.